The 15 T cell receptor beta chains given below trace back to one sample, sequenced in a study of OX40 agonist ivuxolimab in advanced cancers. This table comes from immunoSEQ multiplex PCR, and its TCRdb copy is limited to in-frame clones, with some not included. The sample has about 7,700 clones, about four fifths seen once. Sequencing used CD4+ or CD8+ T cells sorted from blood, obtained in a trial of the OX40 agonist ivuxolimab. These receptors were collected from an adult with an advanced solid tumor such as melanoma, head and neck, liver or kidney cancer.

The V and J genes are TRBV19 and TRBJ2-7; tentative D call: TRBD1 (6 bases). The CDR3 is 14 residues long. V was pared by 2 bases and J by 4 bases, with 12 bases between. Germline assignment: CDR1 LNHDA and CDR2 SQIVND (reference sequence). CDR3 coding DNA: TGTGCCAGTAGTATATCCCGGACAGAGTACGAGCAGTACTTC. It specifies CASSISRTEYEQYF.

In the case of this clone: The junction departs from the called germline gene at one end, perhaps through a read error. The chain links TRBV5-1 to TRBJ2-7; D ambiguous. The CDR3 is 15 residues long. In germline, CDR1 is SGHRS, CDR2 YFSETQ. This CDR3 reads CASTLDPGPPDEQYF. The CDR3 bases are TGCGCCAGCACCTTGGATCCCGGGCCCCCCGACGAGCAGTACTTC.

The chain employs TRBV10-2 and TRBJ2-1; D unresolved. The germline V gene has CDR1 WSHSY and CDR2 SAAADI. This CDR3 comprises 12 residues. V lost 1 base and J 10 bases, leaving 8 bases between the germline ends. The CDR3, as DNA: TGCGCCAGCAGTGAGTTTGCACGGGAGCAGTTCTTC. This translates into CASSEFAREQFF.

The CDR3 spells CASSPGTSGYEQYF. CDR3 sequence (DNA): TGTGCCAGCAGCCCCGGGACTAGCGGCTACGAGCAGTACTTC. The chain uses TRBV9 and TRBJ2-7; the match to TRBD2 covers 11 bases. CDR1 and CDR2 (germline): SGDLS, YYNGEE. J gave up 3 bases and V 4 bases, and 3 bases lay outside the gene matches. CDR3 length equals 14 residues.

This clone ranks as medium-sized. CDR3 sequence: CASSRLEGTHEQYF. Here the CDR3 DNA reads TGTGCCAGCAGTCGATTGGAGGGGACCCACGAGCAGTACTTC. This chain connects TRBV28 to TRBJ2-7, with D possibly matching TRBD2 (6 bases). Germline-derived CDR1 and CDR2 are MDHEN and SYDVKM. V was clipped by 5 bases and J by 5 bases, with 16 bases between them. This CDR3 spans 14 amino acids.

Remarks on this clone: A single base separates this from a much larger clone, so it may be a read error. The V gene is TRBV7-8, the J gene TRBJ2-7; 9 bases align to TRBD1. The CDR3 has 12 amino acids. CDR1 is SGHVS and CDR2 is FQNEAQ in the germline V gene. Trimming took 5 bases from V and 6 from J; bases not matched to a gene: 2. The CDR3 protein is CASSQTGGEQYF. The CDR3 coding sequence is TGTGCCAGCAGCCAGACAGGGGGCGAGCAGTACTTC.

This clone was counted once. This chain links TRBV5-1 with TRBJ2-7, with TRBD2 matching 9 bases. V shed 0 bases and J 0 bases; nucleotides not matched to a gene: 4. The germline V gene has CDR1 SGHRS and CDR2 YFSETQ. The CDR3 extends over 16 amino acids. CDR3 residues: CASSLAPSGISYEQYF. For the CDR3, the DNA is TGCGCCAGCAGCTTGGCCCCTAGCGGGATCTCCTACGAGCAGTACTTC.

The chain joins TRBV7-8 to TRBJ1-1; 7 bases match TRBD1. Germline values: CDR1 SGHVS, CDR2 FQNEAQ. V shed 1 base and J 4 bases; nucleotides not matched to a gene: 6. This CDR3 has 15 amino acids. For the CDR3, the DNA is TGTGCCAGCAGCTTAGGGGCCAGGGGGGGCACTGAAGCTTTCTTT. Its translation is CASSLGARGGTEAFF.

This chain connects TRBV9 to TRBJ1-1; 12 bases line up with TRBD1. Germline CDR1 SGDLS, CDR2 YYNGEE. The trim removed 4 bases at V and 3 bases at J, leaving 7 bases unmatched. The CDR3 extends over 16 amino acids. The CDR3 spells CASSPPGTGGDTEAFF. CDR3 sequence (DNA): TGTGCCAGCAGCCCTCCCGGGACAGGGGGCGACACTGAAGCTTTCTTT. Variable domain in full (rest from reference TRBV9 and TRBJ1-1): DSGVTQTPKHLITATGQRVTLRCSPRSGDLSVYWYQQSLDQGLQFLIQYYNGEERAKGNILERFSAQQFPDLHSELNLSSLELGDSALYFCASSPPGTGGDTEAFFGQGTRLTVV.

This clone was observed a handful of times. V and J are TRBV18 and TRBJ2-5; D is unresolved. V shed 6 bases and J shed 5 bases, with 19 bases lying between them. The CDR3 has 15 residues. CDR1 is KGHSH, CDR2 LQKENI, per germline. The CDR3 sequence is CASSQSASTVETQYF. In nucleotides, the CDR3 is TGTGCCAGCTCCCAAAGCGCGAGTACGGTGGAGACCCAGTACTTC.

The gene calls are TRBV9 and TRBJ2-7, with TRBD1 matching over 9 bases. This CDR3 contains 14 residues. The ends lost 2 bases at V and 4 bases at J; junction bases unmatched: 4. Germline V gene sequence: CDR1 SGDLS, CDR2 YYNGEE. The chain's CDR3 is CASSVGGTGYEQYF. The DNA of the CDR3 is TGTGCCAGCAGCGTGGGGGGGACAGGGTACGAGCAGTACTTC.

This sequence joins TRBV6-4 and TRBJ1-2; D might be TRBD1 (5 bases). Trimming cost V 2 bases and J 0 bases, with 10 bases left between them. Germline assignment: CDR1 MRHNA and CDR2 SNTAGT. This CDR3 comprises 15 residues. The CDR3 protein is CASSDTGHSNYGYTF. The CDR3 DNA reads as TGTGCCAGCAGTGACACGGGGCACTCTAACTATGGCTACACCTTC.

The chain couples TRBV7-2 to TRBJ1-2, with TRBD1 as a possible D gene (6 bases). This CDR3 region has 15 residues. Between the trimmed V and J ends, which lost 5 bases and 4 bases, there was a span of 17 bases. Germline lookup yields CDR1 SGHTA and CDR2 FQGNSA. The DNA of the CDR3 is TGTGCCAGCAGCCTCGACGGGGGCGTAGGCTATGGCTACACCTTC. This encodes CASSLDGGVGYGYTF.

The V call is TRBV7-6, the J call TRBJ1-1; D is uncertain. The CDR3 covers 14 residues. The germline V gene has CDR1 SGHVS and CDR2 FNYEAQ. Between the trimmed V and J ends, which lost 6 bases and 1 base, there was a span of 12 bases. CDR3 protein: CASSDPRENTEAFF. CDR3 in DNA: TGTGCCAGCAGTGACCCAAGGGAGAACACTGAAGCTTTCTTT.

The table lists this clone with a few counts. This chain links TRBV9 with TRBJ2-3, with TRBD1 as a possible D gene (5 bases). V was pared by 3 bases and J by 4 bases, with 12 bases between. CDR1 is SGDLS, CDR2 YYNGEE, per germline. This CDR3 contains 14 residues. The CDR3 DNA follows: TGTGCCAGCAGCGCCGGTCAGGGCCCAGATACGCAGTATTTT. Encoded protein: CASSAGQGPDTQYF.